The 8 T cell receptor beta chains given below trace back to one sample, sequenced in a study of CD8+CD57+ T cells in acquired aplastic anemia. Template material for TCR beta VDJ and CDR3 profiling consisted of genomic DNA. One entry per CDR3 protein, called by TCRdb with MiXCR from the reads. The sample shows roughly 160,000 distinct CDR3 sequences, 71% of them seen only once. Only patients with CD8+CD57+ cell expansion on flow cytometry were chosen for sequencing. Source material: sorted CD4+, CD8+, or CD8+CD57+ T cells (not recorded which) from PBMCs. The receptors here all came from a human donor with aplastic anemia.

The chain recombines TRBV7-2 with TRBJ1-2, with TRBD1 matching 7 bases. V gave up 1 base and J gave up 9 bases; unmatched junction bases: 8. Germline assignment: CDR1 SGHTA and CDR2 FQGNSA. There are 14 residues in the CDR3. The CDR3, as DNA: TGTGCCAGCAGCTTAGGGACAGGCGAAATGAGCTACACCTTC. The encoded protein is CASSLGTGEMSYTF.

This clonotype has only one observation. The chain has TRBV7-9 and TRBJ1-4; tentative D call: TRBD1 (5 bases). V was cut by 5 bases and J by 7 bases, with 20 bases left in between. The CDR3 covers 16 residues. Germline V gives CDR1 SEHNR, CDR2 FQNEAQ (reference sequence). CDR3 in amino acids: CASSNSRQGSGEKLFF. As DNA, the CDR3 is TGTGCCAGCAGCAATAGCCGGCAGGGCTCGGGTGAAAAACTGTTTTTT. The full variable domain, its missing parts supplied by reference TRBV7-9 and TRBJ1-4, is DTGVSQNPRHKITKRGQNVTFRCDPISEHNRLYWYRQTLGQGPEFLTYFQNEAQLEKSRLLSDRFSAERPKGSFSTLEIQRTEQGDSAMYLCASSNSRQGSGEKLFFGSGTQLSVL.

The rearrangement uses TRBV10-1 and TRBJ2-7, with TRBD1 matching over 7 bases. CDR1 is WNHNN, CDR2 SYGVQD, per germline (reference sequence). The V segment lost 6 bases and the J segment 5 bases; nucleotides outside the gene matches: 4. The CDR3 contains 12 residues. CDR3 bases: TGCGCCAGCAGACTCGACAGGGACGAGCAGTACTTC. It specifies CASRLDRDEQYF.

V usage is TRBV20-1 and J usage is TRBJ1-6; a weak D match, TRBD1 (5 bases). The germline gives CDR1 DFQATT, CDR2 SNEGSKA (reference sequence). This CDR3 comprises 13 residues. V dropped 3 bases and J dropped 7 bases, with 10 bases sitting between them. In DNA form, the CDR3 reads TGCAGTGCTAGTGGGACGGCGAATTCACCCCTCCACTTT. The encoded protein is CSASGTANSPLHF.

This clonotype was counted only a few times. V usage is TRBV10-3 and J usage is TRBJ1-1, with D possibly matching TRBD1 (5 bases). The CDR3 extends over 13 amino acids. V was cut by 6 bases and J by 2 bases, with 10 bases left in between. Germline CDR1 reads ENHRY; CDR2 reads SYGVKD. The chain's CDR3 is CAISRDDNTEAFF. In DNA form, the CDR3 reads TGTGCCATCAGCCGGGACGACAACACTGAAGCTTTCTTT.

J is TRBJ2-5 and V is TRBV9; TRBD2 aligns across 7 bases. The J segment lost 3 bases and the V segment lost 3 bases, leaving 5 bases of the junction unmatched. CDR1 SGDLS and CDR2 YYNGEE come from the germline V gene. This CDR3 contains 14 residues. The DNA of the CDR3 is TGTGCCAGCAGCGCCGCGACTAGCAAAGAGACCCAGTACTTC. It yields the protein CASSAATSKETQYF.

The chain links TRBV10-3 to TRBJ2-1, with D possibly matching TRBD2 (6 bases). Germline V gene lookup returns CDR1 ENHRY and CDR2 SYGVKD. This CDR3 is 11 amino acids long. Trimming took off 11 bases at V and 3 bases at J, with 8 bases between the two ends. CDR3 in amino acids: CASGLYNEQFF. The CDR3 DNA follows: TGTGCCTCGGGACTCTACAATGAGCAGTTCTTC.

The chain joins TRBV2 to TRBJ1-1, with D possibly being TRBD1 (6 bases). The CDR3 is made up of 14 amino acids. Germline-derived CDR1 and CDR2 are SNHLY and FYNNEI. The germline V and J ends were trimmed by 3 bases and 4 bases, with 12 bases remaining between them. This CDR3 is CASSEQGGSTEAFF. CDR3 coding DNA: TGTGCCAGCAGTGAGCAAGGGGGTAGCACTGAAGCTTTCTTT. Drawing the rest from reference TRBV2 and TRBJ1-1, the complete variable domain is EPEVTQTPSHQVTQMGQEVILRCVPISNHLYFYWYRQILGQKVEFLVSFYNNEISEKSEIFDDQFSVERPDGSNFTLKIRSTKLEDSAMYFCASSEQGGSTEAFFGQGTRLTVV.